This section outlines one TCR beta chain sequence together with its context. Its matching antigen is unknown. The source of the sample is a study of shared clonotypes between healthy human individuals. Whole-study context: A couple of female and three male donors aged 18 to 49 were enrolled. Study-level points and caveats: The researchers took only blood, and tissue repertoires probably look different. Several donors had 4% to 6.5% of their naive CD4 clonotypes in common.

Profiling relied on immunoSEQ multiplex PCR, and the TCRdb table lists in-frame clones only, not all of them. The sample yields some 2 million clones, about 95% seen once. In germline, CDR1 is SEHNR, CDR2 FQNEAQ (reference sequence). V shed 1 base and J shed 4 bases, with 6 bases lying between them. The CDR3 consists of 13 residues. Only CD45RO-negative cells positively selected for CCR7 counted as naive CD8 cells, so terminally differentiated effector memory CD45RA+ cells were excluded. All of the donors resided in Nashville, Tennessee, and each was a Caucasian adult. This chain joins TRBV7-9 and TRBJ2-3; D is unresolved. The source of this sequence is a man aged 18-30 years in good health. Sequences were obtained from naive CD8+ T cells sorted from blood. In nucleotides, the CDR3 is TGTGCCAGCAGCTTAGTGCGAGCAGATACGCAGTATTTT. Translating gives CASSLVRADTQYF.